Each of the 30 T cell receptor beta chains below was sequenced from the same sample in a study of blood T cell repertoires in COVID-19. Here immunoSEQ multiplex PCR was the method, and the copy in TCRdb shows in-frame clones only, minus some. The sample holds over 150,000 clones, roughly 88% seen once. Sequenced sample: peripheral blood. Receptor source: a human donor in a cohort sampled during active COVID-19.

CDR3 nucleotide sequence: TGCAGCGTTGAGGTACTAGCGGGAGGTAATGAGCAGTTCTTC. Protein: CSVEVLAGGNEQFF. The genes are TRBV29-1 and TRBJ2-1; the match to TRBD2 covers 12 bases. CDR3 length: 14 residues. From germline, CDR1 is SQVTM and CDR2 ANQGSEA. V lost 3 bases, J lost 7 bases, and 4 bases stayed unmatched.

The chain links TRBV6-5 to TRBJ2-1; 12 positions match TRBD2. Germline V gives CDR1 MNHEY, CDR2 SVGAGI. This CDR3 region has 15 residues. Unmatched junction bases numbered 5, after V lost 7 bases and J lost 4 bases. The CDR3 DNA follows: TGTGCCAGCATCGGAGGACTAGCGGGATACAATGAGCAGTTCTTC. Its translation is CASIGGLAGYNEQFF.

The gene calls are TRBV7-8 and TRBJ2-1; tentatively, D is TRBD1 (5 bases). The CDR3 runs to 16 residues. Germline CDR1 and CDR2: SGHVS and FQNEAQ. Trimming took 5 bases from V and 4 from J, leaving 18 bases between them. The CDR3 sequence is CASSPLGQIKYNEQFF. The CDR3 DNA reads TGTGCCAGCAGCCCGCTGGGGCAGATAAAATACAATGAGCAGTTCTTC.

This clone is a singleton in its sample. In DNA, the CDR3 is TGTGCCAGCTCCCGCGGGACTAACTACAATGAGCAGTTCTTC. The encoded protein is CASSRGTNYNEQFF. This chain joins TRBV18 and TRBJ2-1; TRBD2 matches at 7 bases. CDR3 length: 14 residues. The V gene's germline CDR1 is KGHSH and CDR2 LQKENI. The V and J ends lost 6 bases and 3 bases, in that order; junction bases with no gene match: 5.

This chain connects TRBV28 to TRBJ1-2, with a tentative D call TRBD1 (5 bases). Germline V gene lookup returns CDR1 MDHEN and CDR2 SYDVKM. V was trimmed by 2 bases and J by 6 bases, leaving 16 bases between them. The CDR3 sequence is 15 residues long. The CDR3 nucleotides are TGTGCCAGCAGTTTAAAGTTGTTGACGGGGGATGGCTACACCTTC. Amino acids: CASSLKLLTGDGYTF.

The chain couples TRBV28 to TRBJ2-7, with D perhaps matching TRBD1 (5 bases). The germline V gene has CDR1 MDHEN and CDR2 SYDVKM. The CDR3 spans 16 residues. Trimming took 6 bases from V and 2 from J, leaving 20 bases between them. The CDR3 nucleotides are TGTGCCAGCAGCCTTCGGGCGAAACAGGTGGCCTACGAGCAGTACTTC. Protein: CASSLRAKQVAYEQYF. The full variable domain, with the rest looked up from reference TRBV28 and TRBJ2-7, is DVKVTQSSRYLVKRTGEKVFLECVQDMDHENMFWYRQDPGLGLRLIYFSYDVKMKEKGDIPEGYSVSREKKERFSLILESASTNQTSMYLCASSLRAKQVAYEQYFGPGTRLTVT.

This clone was seen only a few times. The chain recombines TRBV7-2 with TRBJ1-2; TRBD1 is a possible D gene (6 bases). Trimming cost V 5 bases and J 2 bases, with 12 bases left between them. Germline V CDR1 and CDR2: SGHTA, FQGNSA. This CDR3 contains 14 residues. DNA for the CDR3: TGTGCCAGCAGCCTAGGGGGAGTAAACTATGGCTACACCTTC. As protein: CASSLGGVNYGYTF. Full variable domain (rest looked up from reference TRBV7-2 and TRBJ1-2): GAGVSQSPSNKVTEKGKDVELRCDPISGHTALYWYRQSLGQGLEFLIYFQGNSAPDKSGLPSDRFSAERTGGSVSTLTIQRTQQEDSAVYLCASSLGGVNYGYTFGSGTRLTVV.

The chain has TRBV2 and TRBJ2-7, with D unclear. There are 12 residues in the CDR3. In germline, CDR1 is SNHLY, CDR2 FYNNEI. V lost 6 bases and J lost 6, with 12 bases in between. The CDR3 sequence is CASSAPPSEQYF. DNA of the CDR3: TGTGCCAGCAGCGCCCCCCCCAGCGAGCAGTACTTC.

This sequence joins TRBV28 and TRBJ2-6; possibly TRBD1 for D (6 bases). The V gene lost 5 bases and the J gene lost 1 base, with 18 bases spanning the gap. This CDR3 is built from 18 residues. Germline V gene sequence: CDR1 MDHEN, CDR2 SYDVKM. CDR3 nucleotides: TGTGCCAGCAGTCCCGGTGGCAGGGGAAAGTCTGGGGCCAACGTCCTGACTTTC. Its translation is CASSPGGRGKSGANVLTF.

The V gene is TRBV10-2, the J gene TRBJ1-2; no clear D. The CDR3 runs to 15 residues. The germline V and J ends were trimmed by 0 bases and 5 bases, with 13 bases remaining between them. Germline CDR1 reads WSHSY; CDR2 reads SAAADI. In nucleotides, the CDR3 is TGCGCCAGCAGTGAGTCGAGGTGGACTGGGTATGGCTACACCTTC. Its translation: CASSESRWTGYGYTF.

The chain links TRBV5-5 to TRBJ2-6; 7 nucleotides line up with TRBD1. CDR3 length equals 17 residues. V lost 4 bases, J lost 1 base, and 8 bases stayed unmatched. Germline-derived CDR1 and CDR2 are SGHKS and YYEKEE (reference sequence). The CDR3 DNA reads TGTGCCAGCAGCCCCAGACAGGGACCTTCTGGGGCCAACGTCCTGACTTTC. Residues: CASSPRQGPSGANVLTF.

V usage is TRBV5-1 and J usage is TRBJ1-2, with TRBD1 as a possible D gene (5 bases). The V and J ends lost 0 bases and 4 bases respectively, with 13 bases between them. CDR3 length: 15 amino acids. Germline-derived CDR1 and CDR2 are SGHRS and YFSETQ. For the CDR3, the DNA is TGCGCCAGCAGCTTGGCCGGCCGGGGGGGCTATGGCTACACCTTC. It is translated as CASSLAGRGGYGYTF.

The V call is TRBV28, the J call TRBJ2-1; 12 nucleotides line up with TRBD2. The germline V gene encodes CDR1 MDHEN and CDR2 SYDVKM. This CDR3 is built from 17 residues. Losses at the gene ends were 6 bases for V and 2 bases for J; bases not matched to a gene: 8. Written as DNA, the CDR3 is TGTGCCAGCAGGGCCACTAGCGGGAGGAGGCCCTACAATGAGCAGTTCTTC. Translation: CASRATSGRRPYNEQFF.

The chain combines TRBV10-2 with TRBJ1-5, with D unclear. The CDR3 is 14 residues long. The V end lost 1 base, the J end lost 5 bases, and 9 bases lay between the germline ends. The germline gives CDR1 WSHSY, CDR2 SAAADI. The CDR3 DNA reads as TGCGCCAGCAGTGAGTGGGGAGTAGATCAGCCCCAGCATTTT. Translation gives CASSEWGVDQPQHF.

This clone was seen at least ten times. The V gene is TRBV19, the J gene TRBJ1-5; 8 nucleotides line up with TRBD1. CDR1 and CDR2 from the germline V gene are LNHDA and SQIVND (reference sequence). With V trimmed by 11 bases and J by 6 bases, 9 bases remained unmatched. The CDR3 runs 13 residues. The CDR3 coding sequence is TGTGCCTCGAGAGAACAGGGGGTTCAGCCCCAGCATTTT. Its protein product is CASREQGVQPQHF.

The genes are TRBV7-8 and TRBJ2-3, with TRBD1 matching over 10 bases. The ends lost 5 bases at V and 4 bases at J; junction bases unmatched: 9. The length of the CDR3 is 16 residues. Germline V gives CDR1 SGHVS, CDR2 FQNEAQ. The CDR3, as DNA: TGTGCCAGCAGCCCACGGACAGGGGGGCGGCCAGATACGCAGTATTTT. Translating gives CASSPRTGGRPDTQYF.

CDR3 nucleotide sequence: TGTGCCAGCAGTTTTGCGGAGACCCAGTACTTC. This codes for CASSFAETQYF. This rearrangement joins TRBV28 to TRBJ2-5; D gene unclear. The germline V gene has CDR1 MDHEN and CDR2 SYDVKM. Deletions cut 3 bases from V and 5 bases from J, with 4 bases between. This CDR3 has 11 amino acids.

CDR3 region: CASSLGMRYGYTF. The CDR3 DNA sequence: TGTGCCAGCAGCTTAGGCATGCGGTACGGCTACACCTTC. The genes are TRBV13 and TRBJ1-2; D is uncertain. This CDR3 is built from 13 residues. Germline values: CDR1 PRHDT, CDR2 FYEKMQ (reference sequence). The V gene lost 0 bases and the J gene lost 8 bases, with 10 bases spanning the gap.

The gene calls are TRBV28 and TRBJ2-3; D is perhaps TRBD1 (6 bases). Germline CDR1 is MDHEN and CDR2 is SYDVKM. The CDR3 runs 15 residues. Between the trimmed V and J ends, which lost 2 bases and 6 bases, there was a span of 15 bases. The chain's CDR3 is CASSLRQGIWDTQYF. CDR3 in DNA: TGTGCCAGCAGTTTACGGCAGGGGATATGGGATACGCAGTATTTT.

This sequence joins TRBV28 and TRBJ1-1; TRBD1 agrees at 8 bases. The CDR3 loop spans 16 amino acids. Trimming removed 4 bases from V and 0 bases from J; junction bases left unmatched: 7. The germline gives CDR1 MDHEN, CDR2 SYDVKM. CDR3 region: CASSSQGGIMNTEAFF. DNA for the CDR3: TGTGCCAGCAGTTCACAGGGGGGGATTATGAACACTGAAGCTTTCTTT.

The genes are TRBV28 and TRBJ2-7; 7 bases agree with TRBD1. CDR3 size: 14 residues. Losses at the gene ends were 0 bases for V and 1 base for J; bases not matched to a gene: 0. The germline gives CDR1 MDHEN, CDR2 SYDVKM. CDR3 in DNA: TGTGCCAGCAGTTTATGGGGACAGTCCTACGAGCAGTACTTC. As protein: CASSLWGQSYEQYF.

This chain connects TRBV30 to TRBJ1-1; D call uncertain. Germline assignment: CDR1 GTSNPN and CDR2 SVGIG (reference sequence). Trimming pared 3 bases from V and 1 base from J, leaving 9 bases between. The CDR3 sequence is 13 residues long. CDR3 protein: CAWSRVRNTEAFF. As DNA, the CDR3 is TGTGCCTGGAGCCGGGTCCGGAACACTGAAGCTTTCTTT.

The V call is TRBV24-1, the J call TRBJ1-1; possibly TRBD1 for D (5 bases). The V gene's germline CDR1 is KGHDR and CDR2 SFDVKD. This CDR3 region has 13 residues. V was clipped by 5 bases and J by 10 bases, with 16 bases between them. The CDR3 loop reads CATSARVFSRAFF. Written as DNA, the CDR3 is TGTGCCACCAGTGCCAGGGTGTTCTCAAGAGCTTTCTTT.

The chain combines TRBV9 with TRBJ2-4; the match to TRBD1 covers 7 bases. The V and J ends lost 5 bases and 0 bases, in that order; junction bases with no gene match: 8. CDR1 and CDR2 from the germline V gene are SGDLS and YYNGEE. The CDR3 has 16 residues. CDR3 sequence reads: CASREKTGLAKNIQYF. The CDR3 DNA sequence: TGTGCCAGCAGGGAAAAGACAGGGCTAGCCAAAAACATTCAGTACTTC.

Here the CDR3 reads CASSQGQGEQPQHF. The CDR3 DNA follows: TGTGCCAGCAGCCAAGGTCAGGGTGAACAGCCCCAGCATTTT. This chain uses TRBV4-2 with TRBJ1-5; D possibly corresponds to TRBD1 (5 bases). The CDR3 sequence is 14 residues long. Between the trimmed V and J ends, which lost 1 base and 7 bases, there was a span of 11 bases. Looked up from germline, CDR1 is LGHNA and CDR2 is YNFKEQ.

This rearrangement joins TRBV5-1 to TRBJ2-3; TRBD2 is a possible D gene (6 bases). This CDR3 has 15 residues. Trimming pared 6 bases from V and 3 bases from J, leaving 17 bases between. From germline, CDR1 is SGHRS and CDR2 YFSETQ. CDR3 sequence: CASKVDGRKTDTQYF. The CDR3 DNA follows: TGCGCCAGCAAGGTTGACGGGAGAAAAACAGATACGCAGTATTTT.

The table lists this clone with a count of one. The gene calls are TRBV15 and TRBJ2-1; possible D gene TRBD2, 6 bases. V lost 3 bases and J lost 9, with 15 bases in between. Germline V CDR1 and CDR2: LNHNV, YYDKDF (reference sequence). CDR3 length equals 14 residues. The CDR3 is CATSSRTPGSEQFF. In nucleotides, the CDR3 is TGTGCCACCAGCAGTCGGACCCCCGGGAGTGAGCAGTTCTTC.

The genes are TRBV9 and TRBJ2-3, with 11 bases fitting TRBD2. The germline CDR1 and CDR2 sequences are SGDLS and YYNGEE. The length of the CDR3 is 16 residues. Germline trimming cut 3 bases from V and 4 bases from J; bases unmatched to any gene: 7. CDR3 in amino acids: CASSAELAGVPDTQYF. Written as DNA, the CDR3 is TGTGCCAGCAGCGCCGAACTAGCGGGGGTTCCAGATACGCAGTATTTT.

This clone came up once. The chain has TRBV10-3 and TRBJ1-5, with D possibly being TRBD1 (5 bases). V gave up 4 bases and J gave up 7 bases, with 14 bases separating them. Germline V gene sequence: CDR1 ENHRY, CDR2 SYGVKD. This CDR3 is built from 14 residues. The DNA of the CDR3 is TGTGCCATCAGTGCGAGGCAGGGAGGACAGCCCCAGCATTTT. Residues: CAISARQGGQPQHF.

V is TRBV7-2 and J is TRBJ2-1; D remains unclear. This CDR3 contains 12 residues. V lost 1 base and J lost 9, with 7 bases in between. The germline V gene encodes CDR1 SGHTA and CDR2 FQGNSA. CDR3: CASSLDYFEQFF. CDR3 in DNA: TGTGCCAGCAGCTTAGACTACTTTGAGCAGTTCTTC.